Below, 21 T cell receptor beta chains from the same sample are listed, as sequenced in a study of blood T cell repertoires in COVID-19. Produced via immunoSEQ multiplex PCR; TCRdb's table is partial and in-frame only. Of around 120,000 clones listed, 90% are singletons. Sequencing used peripheral blood. These receptors all come from a woman aged 60-75 years with COVID-19, enrolled during active disease.

The chain uses TRBV30 and TRBJ2-3, with D possibly being TRBD2 (7 bases). The CDR3 sequence is 16 residues long. Trimming removed 0 bases at V and 4 bases at J, with 17 bases between. Looked up from germline, CDR1 is GTSNPN and CDR2 is SVGIG (reference sequence). The chain's CDR3 is CAWSVWEGEISDTQYF. The CDR3 coding sequence is TGTGCCTGGAGTGTGTGGGAGGGGGAGATCTCAGATACGCAGTATTTT. The full variable domain, its missing parts supplied by reference TRBV30 and TRBJ2-3, is SQTIHQWPATLVQPVGSPLSLECTVEGTSNPNLYWYRQAAGRGLQLLFYSVGIGQISSEVPQNLSASRPQDRQFILSSKKLLLSDSGFYLCAWSVWEGEISDTQYFGPGTRLTVL.

The V gene is TRBV4-3, the J gene TRBJ2-3; 12 bases line up with TRBD2. The CDR3 sequence is 15 residues long. The V and J ends lost 6 bases and 7 bases, in that order; junction bases with no gene match: 8. Germline-derived CDR1 and CDR2 are LGHNA and YSLEER. CDR3 sequence (DNA): TGCGCCAGCAGTCCACTAGCGGGGGGAAGATATACGCAGTATTTT. The encoded protein is CASSPLAGGRYTQYF.

V gene TRBV2 combines with J gene TRBJ2-5; possibly TRBD1 for D (5 bases). V lost 4 bases and J 2 bases, leaving 23 bases between the germline ends. The CDR3 length is 18 residues. Germline V CDR1 and CDR2: SNHLY, FYNNEI. CDR3 region: CASSGPTTTEGEQETQYF. The CDR3 nucleotides are TGTGCCAGCAGTGGACCCACCACCACGGAAGGGGAACAAGAGACCCAGTACTTC.

The V and J genes are TRBV5-4 and TRBJ1-2; D is ambiguous. The CDR3 is 12 amino acids. Trimming shortened V by 4 bases and J by 5 bases, and 9 bases separated the two germline ends. Germline V gene sequence: CDR1 SGHNT, CDR2 YYREEE (reference sequence). For the CDR3, the DNA is TGTGCCAGCAGCCGGGAGGAGTATGGCTACACCTTC. Its translation is CASSREEYGYTF.

The CDR3 loop reads CASSPPANRGSGELFF. Written as DNA, the CDR3 is TGTGCCAGCAGCCCCCCGGCCAACAGGGGGAGCGGGGAGCTGTTTTTT. The chain joins TRBV5-4 to TRBJ2-2; 8 nucleotides line up with TRBD1. J was trimmed by 7 bases and V by 4 bases; bases with no gene match: 12. CDR1 is SGHNT, CDR2 YYREEE, per germline (reference sequence). CDR3 length: 16 residues.

The V gene is TRBV3-1 (or the pseudogene TRBV3-2), the J gene TRBJ2-3, with a possible D match to TRBD2 (7 bases). The V and J ends lost 6 bases and 5 bases respectively, with 15 bases between them. The CDR3 totals 14 residues. CDR1 LGHDT and CDR2 YNNKEL come from the germline V gene (reference sequence). As DNA, the CDR3 is TGTGCCAGCAGTGCCCGGGGGGCAGGAGATACGCAGTATTTT. Translating gives CASSARGAGDTQYF.

V gene TRBV7-6 combines with J gene TRBJ1-6; D perhaps matches TRBD1 (5 bases). The CDR3 length is 15 residues. Germline lookup yields CDR1 SGHVS and CDR2 FNYEAQ. V was cut by 1 base and J by 10 bases, with 14 bases left in between. CDR3 region: CASSLGPGYGSPLHF. The CDR3 nucleotides read TGTGCCAGCAGCTTAGGTCCAGGGTATGGGTCACCCCTCCACTTT.

The chain employs TRBV6-1 and TRBJ2-7; D is unclear. Per the germline V gene, CDR1 is MNHNS and CDR2 is SASEGT. The CDR3 sequence is 13 residues long. The V and J ends lost 2 bases and 3 bases respectively, with 8 bases between them. As DNA, the CDR3 is TGTGCCAGCAGTGAACCGCCTATCTACGAGCAGTACTTC. Protein product: CASSEPPIYEQYF.

The genes are TRBV7-6 and TRBJ2-7, with D tentatively TRBD1 (5 bases). The ends were cut back, 5 bases at V and 5 bases at J, with 22 bases in the middle. Germline lookup yields CDR1 SGHVS and CDR2 FNYEAQ. The CDR3 sequence is 16 residues long. CDR3 DNA: TGTGCCAGCAGCCACCGGACCGGTAGGGGTATCCACGAGCAGTACTTC. Residues: CASSHRTGRGIHEQYF.

This chain joins TRBV7-7 and TRBJ2-5, with 8 nucleotides matching TRBD1. Looked up from germline, CDR1 is SSHAT and CDR2 is FNYEAQ (reference sequence). The CDR3 loop spans 15 amino acids. With 0 bases clipped from V and 4 bases from J, the junction kept 4 bases outside the gene matches. CDR3 nucleotides: TGTGCCAGCAGCTTAGCGGGCAGGGGGCGAGAGACCCAGTACTTC. This gives the protein CASSLAGRGRETQYF.

J is TRBJ2-4 and V is TRBV2, with unresolved D. This CDR3 spans 14 amino acids. V was shortened by 9 bases and J by 2 bases, with 14 bases between the two germline ends. CDR1 SNHLY and CDR2 FYNNEI come from the germline V gene. CDR3 sequence (DNA): TGTGCCAGTAAAACGGGTTTAACCAAAAACATTCAGTACTTC. Translating it yields CASKTGLTKNIQYF.

The CDR3 DNA reads TGTGCCACCAGGACGGACAGAAACTATGGCTACACCTTC. Translated: CATRTDRNYGYTF. This chain links TRBV15 with TRBJ1-2; perhaps TRBD1 as D (6 bases). The CDR3 runs to 13 residues. The V and J ends lost 6 bases and 2 bases respectively, with 10 bases between them. Germline CDR1 LNHNV, CDR2 YYDKDF (reference sequence).

V is TRBV4-1 and J is TRBJ2-7, with unresolved D. The V gene's germline CDR1 is MGHRA and CDR2 YSYEKL. This CDR3 is built from 15 residues. V lost 0 bases to trimming and J lost 3 bases, with 12 bases between them. The CDR3 sequence: CASSQDRSPYYEQYF. In DNA, the CDR3 is TGCGCCAGCAGCCAAGATCGGTCCCCCTACTACGAGCAGTACTTC.

The rearrangement links TRBV7-9 to TRBJ1-6; D call uncertain. Germline V gives CDR1 SEHNR, CDR2 FQNEAQ (reference sequence). The V end lost 6 bases, the J end lost 7 bases, and 10 bases lay between the germline ends. CDR3 length: 13 residues. The CDR3 is CASSSAGNSPLHF. CDR3 in DNA: TGTGCCAGCAGTTCGGCGGGGAATTCACCCCTCCACTTT.

The V call is TRBV21-1, the J call TRBJ2-5; TRBD2 reflects the table's D call only, with no check against the DNA. TRBV21-1 is annotated as a pseudogene. This CDR3 region has 16 residues. The CDR3 region has the DNA TGTGCCAGCAGCAGGGGGGTCGATAAAACGGGAGAGACCCAGTACTTC. It is translated as CASSRGVDKTGETQYF.

The chain links TRBV5-1 to TRBJ2-7; perhaps TRBD1 as D (6 bases). The CDR3 consists of 14 residues. CDR1 is SGHRS and CDR2 is YFSETQ in the germline V gene. Trimming shortened V by 2 bases and J by 2 bases, and 11 bases separated the two germline ends. CDR3 in amino acids: CASSFPGHTYEQYF. CDR3 nucleotide sequence: TGCGCCAGCAGCTTTCCGGGACACACCTACGAGCAGTACTTC.

V and J are TRBV13 and TRBJ1-2; 8 nucleotides line up with TRBD1. Losses at the gene ends were 2 bases for V and 7 bases for J; bases not matched to a gene: 15. CDR1 PRHDT and CDR2 FYEKMQ come from the germline V gene (reference sequence). CDR3 length equals 17 residues. DNA for the CDR3: TGTGCCAGCAGCTTAAGGCGTTTGGCAGGGGGCGCGGTTGGCTACACCTTC. Its protein is CASSLRRLAGGAVGYTF.

The rearrangement joins TRBV2 to TRBJ1-2; D gene ambiguous. V dropped 3 bases and J dropped 1 base, with 6 bases sitting between them. This CDR3 spans 13 amino acids. The germline V gene has CDR1 SNHLY and CDR2 FYNNEI. The CDR3 DNA is TGTGCCAGCAGTGAGTACAGTAACTATGGCTACACCTTC. It specifies CASSEYSNYGYTF.

This clone was counted a single time. This chain uses TRBV27 with TRBJ2-5, with 10 nucleotides matching TRBD2. The germline V gene encodes CDR1 MNHEY and CDR2 SMNVEV (reference sequence). Trimming took 3 bases from V and 7 from J; bases not matched to a gene: 5. The CDR3 is 14 residues long. CDR3 region: CASSFSGGLGTQYF. As DNA, the CDR3 is TGTGCCAGCAGTTTTAGCGGGGGGCTTGGGACCCAGTACTTC.

The V call is TRBV5-8, the J call TRBJ2-3, with 10 bases aligning to TRBD2. V lost 4 bases to trimming and J lost 6 bases; unmatched junction nucleotides: 5. CDR3 length: 14 amino acids. CDR1 SGHTS and CDR2 YDEGEE come from the germline V gene. CDR3 protein: CASSRTSGGDTQYF. Written as DNA, the CDR3 is TGTGCCAGCAGCCGGACTAGCGGAGGGGATACGCAGTATTTT.

The chain uses TRBV29-1 and TRBJ1-2; D call uncertain. From germline, CDR1 is SQVTM and CDR2 ANQGSEA. V dropped 4 bases and J dropped 3 bases, with 3 bases sitting between them. The CDR3 is 10 residues long. CDR3 amino acids: CSVADYGYTF. In DNA, the CDR3 is TGCAGCGTTGCTGACTATGGCTACACCTTC.